The source of this T cell receptor beta chain is a study of Graves' ophthalmopathy and Graves' hyperthyroidism. Study-level results: Clonotypes were expanded in thyroid at above 0.001 frequency, and most also appeared in blood.

Other autoimmune diseases, uncontrolled infections, pregnancy or lactation excluded patients from enrollment. Diagnoses were established from clinical symptoms, serum thyroxine, TRAb, thyroid ultrasound and orbital computed tomography. PBMCs came from roughly 10 ml of fresh peripheral blood. This clonotype was seen more than once but under ten times. Its antigen is not known. The authors amplified TCR beta CDR3 regions, and they did so from RNA transcripts for repertoire sequencing. First-round RT-PCR employed HTBI primers, with a second-round multiplex PCR after it. TCRdb re-analysed the multiplex PCR reads in MiXCR, keeping a single row per CDR3 protein. The table includes 300,000 to 450,000 distinct CDR3 sequences, roughly a sixth detected once. The sequence came from an adult woman with stable Graves' hyperthyroidism. The specimen was peripheral blood.

The CDR3, as DNA: TGCGCCAGCAGCCAAGTTTGGCGGCCTCAAGAGACCCAGTACTTC. It translates to CASSQVWRPQETQYF. The chain links TRBV4-1 to TRBJ2-5; the D is unclear. V shed 1 base and J shed 2 bases, with 11 bases lying between them. Germline V gives CDR1 MGHRA, CDR2 YSYEKL. CDR3 length equals 15 residues.